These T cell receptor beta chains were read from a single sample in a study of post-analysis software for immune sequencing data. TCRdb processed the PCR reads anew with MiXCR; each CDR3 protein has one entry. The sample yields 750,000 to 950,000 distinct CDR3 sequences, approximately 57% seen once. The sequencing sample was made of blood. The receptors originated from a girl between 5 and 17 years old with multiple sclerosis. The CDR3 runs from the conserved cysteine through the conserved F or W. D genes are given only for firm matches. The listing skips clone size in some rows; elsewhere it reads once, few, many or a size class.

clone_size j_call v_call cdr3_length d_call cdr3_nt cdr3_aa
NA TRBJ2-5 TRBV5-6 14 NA TGTGCCAGCAGCTCGGACTGGGGGAGGGAGACCCAGTACTTC CASSSDWGRETQYF
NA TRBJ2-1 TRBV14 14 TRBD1 TGTGCCAGCAGCGTTCAACAGGGGGCCAATGAGCAGTTCTTC CASSVQQGANEQFF
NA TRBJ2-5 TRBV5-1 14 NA TGCGCCAGCAGCTTGGCCTTAGTAAGAGAGACCCAGTACTTC CASSLALVRETQYF
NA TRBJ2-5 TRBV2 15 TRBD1 TGTGCCAGTCTTTGGCTGGGACAGACCAGAGAGACCCAGTACTTC CASLWLGQTRETQYF
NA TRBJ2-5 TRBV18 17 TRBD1 TGTGCCAGCTCACCACCGATGGGACAGGGGATTGGAGAGACCCAGTACTTC CASSPPMGQGIGETQYF
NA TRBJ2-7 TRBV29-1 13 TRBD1 TGCAGCGTTGAAGGCAGGGGGCAAAACGAGCAGTACTTC CSVEGRGQNEQYF
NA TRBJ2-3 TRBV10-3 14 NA TGTGCCATCAGTGGGGCAGGGGGCACAGATACGCAGTATTTT CAISGAGGTDTQYF
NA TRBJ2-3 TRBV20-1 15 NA TGCAGTGCTAGGGGGACCCCTGTTATCGCAGATACGCAGTATTTT CSARGTPVIADTQYF
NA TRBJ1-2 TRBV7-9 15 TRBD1 TGTGCCAGCAGCGAGGACAGGGGTTTTCCTTATGGCTACACCTTC CASSEDRGFPYGYTF
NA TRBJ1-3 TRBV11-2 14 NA TGTGCCAGCAGCTTAGATCGGCGGTTCGACACCATATATTTT CASSLDRRFDTIYF
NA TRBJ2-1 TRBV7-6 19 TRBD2 TGTGCCAGCAGCAAAGGAGAGTTGGGAGCGGGAGGTGCCTACAATGAGCAGTTCTTC CASSKGELGAGGAYNEQFF
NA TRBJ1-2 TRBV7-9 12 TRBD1 TGTGCCAGCAGACCGGGACAGGATGGCTACACCTTC CASRPGQDGYTF
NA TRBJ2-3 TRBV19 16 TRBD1 TGTGCCAGTAGTTCATTGGGGACAGGGGGCAGAGATACGCAGTATTTT CASSSLGTGGRDTQYF
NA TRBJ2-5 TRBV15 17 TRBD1 TGTGCCACCAGCAGAGATCCTCTATCAGGGGGTCGGGGGACCCAGTACTTC CATSRDPLSGGRGTQYF
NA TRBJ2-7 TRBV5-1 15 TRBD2 TGCGCCAGCAGCTCACCGACTAGCCGATCCTACGAGCAGTACTTC CASSSPTSRSYEQYF
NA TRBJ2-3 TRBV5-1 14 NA TGCGCCAGCAGCCCCGAGATCGGGGAAGATACGCAGTATTTT CASSPEIGEDTQYF
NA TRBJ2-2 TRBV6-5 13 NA TGTGCCAGCAGATCCGCAGGGGCGGAGGAGCTGTTTTTT CASRSAGAEELFF
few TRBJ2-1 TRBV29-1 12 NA TGCAGCGTTGTACAGGGTTTCAATGAGCAGTTCTTC CSVVQGFNEQFF
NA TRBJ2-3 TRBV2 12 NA TGTGCCAGCCGACCAGGGGCAGATACGCAGTATTTT CASRPGADTQYF
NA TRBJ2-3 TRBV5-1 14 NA TGCGCCAGCAGCAACCCTAAGGGAGCAGATACGCAGTATTTT CASSNPKGADTQYF
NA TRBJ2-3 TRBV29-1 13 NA TGCAGCGTTTCGGGTCCTCTCACAGATACGCAGTATTTT CSVSGPLTDTQYF
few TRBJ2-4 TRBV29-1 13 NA TGCAGCGTTACAGTGGGGACCAAAAACATTCAGTACTTC CSVTVGTKNIQYF
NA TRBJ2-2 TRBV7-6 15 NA TGTGCCAGCAGCCCTTACTCCCCGTACACCGGGGAGCTGTTTTTT CASSPYSPYTGELFF
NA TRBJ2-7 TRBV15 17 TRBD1 TGTGCCACCAGCAGAGATAAGGCCGGGACAGGGGACTACGAGCAGTACTTC CATSRDKAGTGDYEQYF
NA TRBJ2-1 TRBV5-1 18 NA TGCGCCAGCAGCTTGAATGGAGGGGAAACGAGCTCCTACAATGAGCAGTTCTTC CASSLNGGETSSYNEQFF
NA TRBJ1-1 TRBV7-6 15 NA TGTGCCAGCAGCTCCGACGGAGGGATGAACACTGAAGCTTTCTTT CASSSDGGMNTEAFF
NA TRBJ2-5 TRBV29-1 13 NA TGCAGCGTTGTGGGGGGCTTTGAGGGGACCCAGTACTTC CSVVGGFEGTQYF
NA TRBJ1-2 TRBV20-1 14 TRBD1 TGCAGTGCCTCGACAGGGGACCTTGGCTATGGCTACACCTTC CSASTGDLGYGYTF
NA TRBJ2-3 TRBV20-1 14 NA TGCAGTGCTAGTCCGGGACTGGGGACAGATACGCAGTATTTT CSASPGLGTDTQYF
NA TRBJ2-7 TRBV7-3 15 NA TGTGCCAGCAGCCCCTCACTCCCCCCGGAGGGCGAGCAGTACTTC CASSPSLPPEGEQYF
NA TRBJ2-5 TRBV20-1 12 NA TGCAGTGCTAGAGACGGAAGGGGGACCCAGTACTTC CSARDGRGTQYF
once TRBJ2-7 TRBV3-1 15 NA TGTGCCAGCAGCCAACTTGGTAGGATTGCATACGAGCAGTACTTC CASSQLGRIAYEQYF
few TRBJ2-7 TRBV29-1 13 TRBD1 TGCAGCGTTGAACAGGGACAGGGCCCCGAGCAGTACTTC CSVEQGQGPEQYF
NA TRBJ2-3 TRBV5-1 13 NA TGCGCCAGCAGCTTGCCTATAGCAGATACGCAGTATTTT CASSLPIADTQYF
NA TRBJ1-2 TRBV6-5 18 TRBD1 TGTGCCAGCAGTTACTTGATGTCCGGGACAGGGGGCGGCGATGGCTACACCTTC CASSYLMSGTGGGDGYTF
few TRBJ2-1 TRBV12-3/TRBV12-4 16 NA TGTGCCAGCAGGTCCGGGACTTCTAGCTCCTACAATGAGCAGTTCTTC CASRSGTSSSYNEQFF
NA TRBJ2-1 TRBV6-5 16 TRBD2 TGTGCCAGCGGGGACGACTGGACTAGCGCATACAATGAGCAGTTCTTC CASGDDWTSAYNEQFF
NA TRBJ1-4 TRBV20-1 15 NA TGCAGTGCTAGAAGCCTCCTAGCAACTAATGAAAAACTGTTTTTT CSARSLLATNEKLFF
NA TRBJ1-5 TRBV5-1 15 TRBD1 TGCGCCAGCAGCTTAGCGACAGGGTTAGGTCAGCCCCAGCATTTT CASSLATGLGQPQHF
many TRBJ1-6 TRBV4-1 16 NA TGCGCCAGCAGCCAAGATCGAACCGGGGGGAATTCACCCCTCCACTTT CASSQDRTGGNSPLHF